The 3 T cell receptor beta chains in this list originate from one sample, sequenced in a study of PD-1 blockade in classical Hodgkin lymphoma. The time point here: newly diagnosed, previously untreated cHL patient sample. Sequencing used immunoSEQ multiplex PCR; TCRdb keeps in-frame clones, though not all of them. The profile shows approximately 47,000 clones, more than 75% of them singletons. Sequences were obtained from peripheral blood mononuclear cells (PBMCs). The receptors here all came from a human donor with classical Hodgkin lymphoma.

The chain combines TRBV5-5 with TRBJ1-1, with 8 nucleotides matching TRBD1. Germline trimming cut 4 bases from V and 1 base from J; bases unmatched to any gene: 3. The CDR3 length is 14 residues. The V gene's germline CDR1 is SGHKS and CDR2 YYEKEE (reference sequence). The CDR3 protein is CASSGQGGNTEAFF. DNA for the CDR3: TGTGCCAGCAGCGGACAGGGTGGGAACACTGAAGCTTTCTTT.

This clone showed up just once. V and J are TRBV27 and TRBJ1-6; D possibly corresponds to TRBD1 (5 bases). CDR1 is MNHEY, CDR2 SMNVEV, per germline (reference sequence). V dropped 6 bases and J dropped 0 bases, with 15 bases sitting between them. The CDR3 contains 17 residues. The CDR3 DNA reads as TGTGCCAGCAGCCCGCGCAGGGCTACCTCCTATAATTCACCCCTCCACTTT. Amino acid sequence: CASSPRRATSYNSPLHF.

The gene calls are TRBV14 and TRBJ2-1; TRBD2 aligns across 11 bases. The CDR3 length is 16 residues. The ends lost 3 bases at V and 7 bases at J; junction bases unmatched: 8. The germline CDR1 and CDR2 sequences are SGHDN and FVKESK. The CDR3 reads CASSHITSGRGNEQFF. The CDR3 coding sequence is TGTGCCAGCAGCCATATCACTAGCGGGAGAGGGAATGAGCAGTTCTTC.